Given below is one T cell receptor (beta chain) in context. The second PCR ran about 6 to 12 cycles with a sample-barcoded 5' primer and J-beta primers. TCRdb redid the calling of the 5' RACE reads with MiXCR, one entry per CDR3 protein. The repertoire holds hundreds of thousands of distinct CDR3 sequences, with 56% as singletons. This sample stems from a study of blood T cells in healthy people across ages. A minimum of 6 micrograms of total RNA was extracted per sample. Specimen: blood. The source of this sequence is a middle-aged man in good health.

CDR3 protein: CASITWGGAADTQYF. CDR3 DNA sequence: TGTGCCAGCATAACATGGGGGGGCGCGGCAGATACGCAGTATTTT. The rearrangement uses TRBV2 and TRBJ2-3; weak D call: TRBD2 (7 bases). The CDR3 loop spans 15 amino acids. V lost 7 bases, J lost 4 bases, and 18 bases lay in between. From germline, CDR1 is SNHLY and CDR2 FYNNEI.